The T cell receptor (beta chain) described here comes from a study of cytomegalovirus exposure and HLA in healthy donors (dated by TCRdb to the late 2010s). With respect to the entire study: An earlier analysis of roughly 500 of the donors reported 276 Gb of sequence data and 117 million unique TCR beta sequences obtained from roughly 170 million T cells. Approximately 310 gigabases of sequencing data and approximately 93 million unique TCR sequences were included in an early release covering roughly 700 HLA-typed donors. Of the 300 to 450 genotyped donors, about 84% fell in the genetic ancestry cluster associated with self-reported Caucasian donors. The study aimed to test whether cataloging public T cell receptors could reveal signatures of past pathogen exposure. The study profiled the T cell repertoires of under 700 subjects by immunosequencing and related them to cytomegalovirus serostatus. Besides the first cohort of 500 to 700 subjects, a separate validation cohort made up of roughly 120 different subjects was used. The study combined high-throughput TCR immunosequencing, statistical association of individual TCRs with disease status, and machine learning to predict cytomegalovirus infection status. To study patterns of TCR occurrence, a later analysis re-analyzed previously published TCR beta repertoires from around 700 donors and added high-resolution HLA genotyping. The later analysis used no new phenotypic data to find candidate immune exposures, relying instead on TCR beta sequences and their occurrence across donors. To decide whether each TCR beta V gene segment behaved as functional or pseudogenic, an earlier analysis of some 540 of the donors relied on high-throughput TCR beta sequencing. Donor age, sex, ethnicity and CMV serostatus were compiled together with the repertoire data. Genome-wide SNP genotypes for about three fifths of the 666 donors were used in a later genetic analysis, which treated that subset as a discovery cohort. All discovery cohort repertoires had been generated using a single sequencing platform. HLA typing included class I and class II loci at four-digit resolution. Typing coverage varied by locus: about 620-630 donors for A, B, C, DRB1 and DQB1; 500 to 550 for DQA1; over 600 for DPA1; under 490 for DPB1. A few DR-DQ haplotypes were treated as single units for association and clustering because of strong linkage in the cohort. Among about 400 genotyped donors of the cohort, an average of about 240,000 unique TCR beta nucleotide sequences was sequenced per donor, of which roughly 17% were non-productive.

Study-wide findings and limitations: Linkage disequilibrium might explain the correlated functional status among segregating V segments, but an unknown experimental factor could not be ruled out. According to a later analysis, most CMV-associated TCR beta chains appeared to be HLA-restricted, and the HLA associations seemed to be driven largely by CMV exposure. Compared with equally common non-associated chains, HLA-associated TCR beta chains in a later analysis were more clonally expanded and had lower generation probabilities. A cluster of highly shared sequence variants was judged likely to represent a technical artifact of the sequencing pipeline. At a false discovery rate of 0.05, a later analysis linked about 16,000 TCR beta sequences to specific HLA alleles. Across donors, most TCR sequences were observed very rarely, whereas some public TCRs were present in many individuals. In a later genetic analysis, fewer N-insertions in productive TCRs were reported among donors in an Asian-associated ancestry cluster than the roughly 710-donor mean. A later analysis reported that several top co-occurrence clusters appeared linked to parvovirus B19, influenza, CMV and Epstein-Barr virus. In the study, some 180 TCR beta chains were listed as associated with cytomegalovirus. An earlier analysis of approximately 500 of the donors showed that most TCR beta V segments appeared in productive rearrangements either about 87% or about 30% of the time, which broadly matched IMGT annotations. In a later analysis, TCR association rates were found to vary across HLA loci, with the most associated TCRs seen for DRB1 alleles and the fewest for HLA-C alleles. HLA typing was unavailable for some donors at each locus, so association tests used only the typed subset. When HLA alleles, especially DR and DQ, strongly co-occurred, attributing TCR associations to individual alleles was difficult. Cytomegalovirus status was reported to be diagnosed by the classifier with high specificity and sensitivity in both the original and validation cohorts. V-gene and J-gene trimming of TCR beta chains was associated with a missense DCLRE1C variant in a later genetic analysis, and the association was replicated in an independent cohort. The authors suggested that the approach could potentially be extended to other disease states and immunological phenotypes. Because counts were too low, roughly 18 rarely observed V segments, including chromosome 9 orphons, were left out of the earlier analysis of a few hundred of the donors. Only TCR beta chains were sequenced in this cohort, and the absence of alpha or paired-chain data limited detectable features. The 87-base-pair reads could not distinguish some IMGT-functional V segments, including TRBV6-2 and TRBV6-3, so those segments were excluded. Sequencing depth was assumed to be roughly uniform across donors in the presence/absence analyses, though that assumption may not hold. CMV serostatus was the only immune exposure information available for the cohort. In vitro tests confirmed that three of the cytomegalovirus-associated TCR beta chains recognize cytomegalovirus antigens. A further reported finding was that TCR beta sequences accurately predicted the HLA-A and HLA-B alleles for most subjects in the first cohort.

About this clone itself: Its binding antigen is unknown. No per-base quality is available; no much larger clone lies one base away.

The cohort comprised around 690 healthy bone marrow donors. All cohort members were sampled while nominally healthy, although unrecorded immune exposures were likely present. The donor was CMV seronegative and was included in the group of several hundred seronegative cohort members. A peripheral blood sample was collected from each donor, and TCR beta sequencing was performed on peripheral blood mononuclear cells. Genomic DNA extraction from the blood cell samples was performed with the Qiagen DNeasy Blood Extraction Kit. The library was generated by the immunoSEQ multiplex PCR assay. The multiplex PCR relied on a mix of 60 forward primers for TCR Vbeta segments and 13 reverse primers for TCR Jbeta segments. Amplification of the CDR3 region of rearranged TCR beta genes was performed with a multiplex PCR assay on genomic DNA. On the Illumina HiSeq System, the amplified TCR beta libraries were sequenced as 87-base-pair reads. From the authors' description of their analysis: Across the 600 to 700 repertoires, a later analysis counted tens of millions of unique TCR beta chains, roughly 11 million of which were shared by at least two donors. A nearest-neighbor algorithm error-corrected the raw reads and collapsed the reads into unique sequences, merging closely related sequences to remove PCR and sequencing errors. V, D and J gene segments were assigned by aligning CDR3 sequences to IMGT reference sequences. Each retained sequence needed at least a six-nucleotide match to both a V gene segment and a J gene segment. Rearrangements were classified as productive when the CDR3 lacked stop codons and remained in frame with V and J, and all other rearrangements were classified as non-productive. CDR3 was defined by IMGT convention, running from the second conserved V-encoded cysteine to the conserved J-encoded phenylalanine. Sequences without an unambiguous match to a single V gene segment were excluded from the earlier analysis of 500 to 700 of the donors. An earlier analysis of a few hundred of the donors classified V segments as functional when productive rearrangements were above 56.7% and as segregating when the standard deviation between donors was above 5%. A statistical classification framework was developed to diagnose cytomegalovirus status using the catalog of TCR beta chain sequences. V and J gene assignment, in a later analysis, came from comparing TCR nucleotide sequences with IMGT/GENE-DB human TR gene sequences. A later analysis assigned CDR3 sequences and most-parsimonious VDJ recombination scenarios with the TCRdist pipeline. In a later analysis, every TCR beta chain was defined by the combination of its CDR3 amino acid sequence and its V-gene family, and reads without a unique V-gene family were dropped. To address suspected cross-contamination and a sequencing artifact, a later analysis removed a few hundred highly shared, low-generation-probability nucleotide sequences. For each public chain, a later analysis derived a clonal expansion index from normalized ranks of inferred template counts within each repertoire. A later analysis computed generation probabilities with a VDJ recombination model fitted to out-of-frame rearrangements, and checked the results against IGoR. In a later analysis, TCR-TCR, TCR-HLA and TCR-CMV co-occurrence was scored with hypergeometric tests, and a repertoire-size bias correction was applied to TCR pairs. In a later analysis, false discovery rates were estimated by permuting HLA or CMV assignments 20 times. In a later analysis, co-occurring TCRs were grouped with DBSCAN, and TCRdist sequence similarity was added when clustering was performed within HLA-allele-positive subsets. Co-occurrence clustering excluded repertoires with fewer than 30,000 or more than 120,000 public chains, plus five with anomalous nucleotide sharing. This immuneACCESS table, as held by TCRdb, lists in-frame sequences with V and J called but not all clones. Of the missing ones, under half trace to an unresolved V gene in checked studies; the others have no known cause. Clone size and V and J calls were adopted from that table, with D and trimming inferred from the DNA. A total of about 160,000 clones appear in this sample, 77% of them only once. The top ten clones comprise 1.4% of the sample.

The trim is 10 bases for V and 2 bases for J, with a gap of 9 bases between the germline ends. The germline V gene gives CDR1 as MDHEN and CDR2 as SYDVKM. The CDR3 starts with the cysteine, ends with the phenylalanine, and has 11 residues. The read is trimmed to its CDR3 DNA, 33 bases read in frame from base 1. The sample was PBMCs. The V and J segments used are TRBV28 and TRBJ2-7; TRBD1 could be the D gene, as 6 bases match. The TCR originated in a woman in her 30s in good health and CMV-seronegative. CDR3 region: CATTGPYEQYF. The sequenced DNA is TGTGCCACCACAGGGCCCTACGAGCAGTACTTC.